The entry below gives a single T cell receptor beta chain sequence along with its context. This receptor's antigen is unknown. It has no much larger one-base neighbor in the sample; base qualities were not kept. The data derive from a study of T cell responses to AZD1222 COVID-19 vaccine (dated by TCRdb to 2020 to 2023). Study-wide context: A total of approximately 250 trial participants underwent TCR sequencing, of whom about 200 had received two doses of AZD1222 and 26 had received two doses of the MenACWY control vaccine. Trial participants were enrolled into age subgroups of 18-55, 56-69 and 70-plus years, which contained roughly 140, 27 and 60 TCR-sequenced participants, respectively.

What the research found in general, with its limitations: In the small 56-69-year group, the increase in depth fell short of significance, most likely because of low power. Most participants were white British and females outnumbered males, and the authors suggested that clonal diversity may have been underestimated. Nearly half of unique spike-specific TCRs reportedly recognized epitopes outside regions mutated in the B.1.351 and B.1.1.7 variants. The vaccine-associated CD4 TCRs covered the entire spike protein, and the dominant responses fell in regions 160-218 and 743-854. A significant rise in spike-specific TCR breadth and depth was observed after two AZD1222 doses relative to day 0 and relative to MenACWY recipients. Because no day 14 peak-response samples were available, repertoires were characterized only after the peak T cell response. Conclusions about previously exposed vaccinees were limited because only 6 or 7 AZD1222 recipients were SARS-CoV-2 seropositive at baseline.

The time point label corresponds to: about 28 days (+/-7) after the second vaccine dose. The treatment or condition tag for this specimen amounts to: meningococcal conjugate vaccine given as trial control. The vaccinee samples were drawn from two UK trials, COV001 and COV002, one of which was a single-blind randomized controlled phase 2/3 trial testing AZD1222 (ChAdOx1 nCoV-19) in healthy adults. For TCRbeta chain sequencing, PBMC samples were collected from trial participants at day 0 and at day 28 after the second dose. From a lookup of the germline V gene, CDR1 and CDR2 are SGHVS and FNYEAQ. Reading from cysteine to phenylalanine, the CDR3 counts 18 amino acids. Only the CDR3 part of the read is kept: 54 bases, read in frame from the first base. V trim: 6 bases; J trim: 5 bases; unmatched bases: 17. The CDR3 regions of human TCRbeta chains were subjected to immunosequencing. The authors' analysis ran thus. Repertoire TCRs were matched against a reference library of SARS-CoV-2-specific TCRs generated with the MIRA antigen-specificity platform. Breadth was defined as the fraction of unique TCRs that were SARS-CoV-2-associated. Depth was defined as the fraction of total T cells that were SARS-CoV-2-associated. Using the MIRA data, each spike-specific TCR was assigned both to the spike region to which the TCR was reactive and to a CD4 or CD8 class. Log10-transformed breadth and depth values were compared by one-way ANOVA with Sidak's multiple comparisons tests. Entries here come from immuneACCESS through TCRdb and include only in-frame sequences with V and J called. Some clones fail to appear in such tables; in the studies checked, an unresolved V gene covers under half of the shortfall, and the cause of the remainder is unknown. The V and J calls and the clone size are those of that table, but D and trimming were determined from the DNA. The table for this sample lists about 140,000 clones; roughly nine tenths of them were counted only once. The biggest ten clones account for 7% to 9% of the sample.

This TCR came from an adult who received the MenACWY meningococcal vaccine as a control. The chain couples TRBV7-6 to TRBJ2-2; 8 nucleotides in the junction match TRBD2. The material sequenced was peripheral blood, taken 28 days after the second dose of the MenACWY control vaccine. The CDR3 is CASRAGTSGPWGTGELFF. In nucleotide form, the sequence is TGTGCCAGCAGGGCCGGAACTAGCGGACCCTGGGGGACCGGGGAGCTGTTTTTT.